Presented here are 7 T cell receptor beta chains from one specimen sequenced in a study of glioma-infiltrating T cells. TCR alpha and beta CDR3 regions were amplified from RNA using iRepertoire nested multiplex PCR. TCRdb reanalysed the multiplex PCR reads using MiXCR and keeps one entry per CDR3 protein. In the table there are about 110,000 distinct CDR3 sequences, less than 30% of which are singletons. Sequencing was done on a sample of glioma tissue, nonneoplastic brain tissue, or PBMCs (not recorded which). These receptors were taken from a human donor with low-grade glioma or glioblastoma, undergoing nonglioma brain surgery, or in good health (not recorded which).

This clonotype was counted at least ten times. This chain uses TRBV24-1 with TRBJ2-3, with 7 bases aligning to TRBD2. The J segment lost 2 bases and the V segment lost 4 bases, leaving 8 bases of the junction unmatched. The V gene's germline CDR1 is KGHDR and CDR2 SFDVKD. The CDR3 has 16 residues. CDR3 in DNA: TGTGCCACCAGTGAATCTAGCGGAAACCCCACAGATACGCAGTATTTT. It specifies CATSESSGNPTDTQYF.

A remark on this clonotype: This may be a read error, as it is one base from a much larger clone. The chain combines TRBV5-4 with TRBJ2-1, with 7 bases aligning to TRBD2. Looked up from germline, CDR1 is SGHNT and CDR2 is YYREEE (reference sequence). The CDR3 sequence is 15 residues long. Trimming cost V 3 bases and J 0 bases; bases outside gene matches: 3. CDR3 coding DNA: TGTGCCAGCAGCTCGCTAGCGGTCTCCTACAATGAGCAGTTCTTC. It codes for CASSSLAVSYNEQFF.

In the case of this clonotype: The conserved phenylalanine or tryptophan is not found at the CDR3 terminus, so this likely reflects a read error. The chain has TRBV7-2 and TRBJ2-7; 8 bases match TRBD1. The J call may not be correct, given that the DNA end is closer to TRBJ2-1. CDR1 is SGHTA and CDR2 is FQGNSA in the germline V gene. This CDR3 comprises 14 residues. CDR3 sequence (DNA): TGTGCCAGCAGTAAAGCCAGGGGGCTCCACGAGCAGTTCATC. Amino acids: CASSKARGLHEQFI.

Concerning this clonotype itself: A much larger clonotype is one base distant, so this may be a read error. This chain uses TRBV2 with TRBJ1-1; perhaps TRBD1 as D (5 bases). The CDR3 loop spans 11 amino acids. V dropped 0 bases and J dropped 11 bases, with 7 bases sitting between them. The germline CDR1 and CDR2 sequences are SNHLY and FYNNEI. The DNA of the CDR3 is TGTGCCAGCAGTGAAGCGGGGGGGGCTTTCTTT. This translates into CASSEAGGAFF. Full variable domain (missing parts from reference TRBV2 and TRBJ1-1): EPEVTQTPSHQVTQMGQEVILRCVPISNHLYFYWYRQILGQKVEFLVSFYNNEISEKSEIFDDQFSVERPDGSNFTLKIRSTKLEDSAMYFCASSEAGGAFFGQGTRLTVV.

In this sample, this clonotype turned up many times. The CDR3 DNA reads TGTGCCAGCAGTTCAAGCGGGGACAGAAGCTCCTACGAGCAGTACTTC. Protein product: CASSSSGDRSSYEQYF. This chain connects TRBV4-2 to TRBJ2-7; D may match TRBD1 or TRBD2 (7 bases each). CDR1 is LGHNA and CDR2 is YNFKEQ in the germline V gene. With 6 bases removed from V and 0 bases from J, the gap between germline ends came to 18 bases. The CDR3 runs 16 residues.

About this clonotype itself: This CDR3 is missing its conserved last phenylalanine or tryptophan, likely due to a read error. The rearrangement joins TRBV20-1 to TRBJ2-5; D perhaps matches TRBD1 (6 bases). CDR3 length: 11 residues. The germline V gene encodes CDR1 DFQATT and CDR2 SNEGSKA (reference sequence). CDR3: CSFRQGETQYG. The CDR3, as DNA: TGCAGCTTTCGCCAGGGGGAGACCCAGTACGGC.

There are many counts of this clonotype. CDR3 residues: CASSLAYRTATYEQYF. In DNA form, the CDR3 reads TGTGCCAGCAGCTTAGCTTATAGGACAGCGACCTACGAGCAGTACTTC. V gene TRBV11-2 combines with J gene TRBJ2-7; perhaps TRBD1 as D (6 bases). V lost 1 base, J lost 2 bases, and 15 bases lay in between. The CDR3 is made up of 16 amino acids. Germline V gives CDR1 SGHAT, CDR2 FQNNGV.